These 10 T cell receptor beta chains share one sample of origin, sequenced in a study of T cell repertoires in cytomegalovirus infection. MiXCR, run by TCRdb on the reads, gives a single entry per CDR3 protein. The table has approximately 400,000 distinct CDR3 sequences, around 32% seen once. Sample: PBMCs. Receptor source: a human donor in good health (CMV status not recorded). Some clones in this sample may be carry-over from other donors' samples.

The sample holds a few counts of this clonotype. This chain joins TRBV7-8 and TRBJ2-1; 7 nucleotides align to TRBD1. J lost 6 bases, V lost 5 bases, and 22 bases had no gene match. The CDR3 runs to 19 residues. The germline CDR1 and CDR2 sequences are SGHVS and FQNEAQ. The CDR3 DNA sequence: TGTGCCAGCAGCCCACGTCCGGGACAGCGAAACTCGGGTGGCAATGAGCAGTTCTTC. It yields the protein CASSPRPGQRNSGGNEQFF.

This clonotype was seen a handful of times. J is TRBJ2-7 and V is TRBV2; 9 bases match TRBD2. Germline CDR1 is SNHLY and CDR2 is FYNNEI. The CDR3 spans 13 residues. Unmatched junction bases numbered 7, after V lost 7 bases and J lost 6 bases. In DNA, the CDR3 is TGTGCCAGCATCCCCGCGGGGGGGCCCGAGCAGTACTTC. It codes for CASIPAGGPEQYF. Supplemented by reference TRBV2 and TRBJ2-7, the full variable domain reads EPEVTQTPSHQVTQMGQEVILRCVPISNHLYFYWYRQILGQKVEFLVSFYNNEISEKSEIFDDQFSVERPDGSNFTLKIRSTKLEDSAMYFCASIPAGGPEQYFGPGTRLTVT.

The sample holds a few counts of this clonotype. The chain links TRBV18 to TRBJ2-2; 8 bases are a match to TRBD2. The CDR3 loop spans 17 amino acids. V dropped 0 bases and J dropped 5; count of bases not matched to a gene: 8. Germline V gene data show CDR1 as KGHSH and CDR2 as LQKENI. CDR3 loop: CASSPPSAASGTGELFF. The CDR3 nucleotides are TGTGCCAGCTCACCACCCTCCGCCGCTAGCGGGACCGGGGAGCTGTTTTTT.

This clonotype was observed at least ten times. The J gene is TRBJ1-6, the V gene TRBV11-3; tentatively, D is TRBD1 (5 bases). Trimming stripped 0 bases from V and 0 bases from J, with 6 bases between. Germline CDR1 is SGHNT and CDR2 is YENEEA. This CDR3 contains 16 residues. The CDR3 protein is CASSLEGGSYNSPLHF. DNA for the CDR3: TGTGCCAGCAGCTTAGAGGGGGGCTCCTATAATTCACCCCTCCACTTT.

The chain couples TRBV3-1 to TRBJ2-2, with 8 bases lining up with TRBD2. CDR1 is LGHDT, CDR2 YNNKEL, per germline (reference sequence). The CDR3 runs 17 residues. The V gene end was trimmed by 5 bases and the J gene end by 6 bases; junction bases not matched to a gene: 14. This chain's CDR3 is CASSSFRSSGVSGELFF. Written as DNA, the CDR3 is TGTGCCAGCAGCTCATTCAGGAGTAGCGGGGTTTCCGGGGAGCTGTTTTTT.

This clonotype was recorded a few times. The rearrangement joins TRBV7-8 to TRBJ2-1, with 9 bases fitting TRBD2. Germline loops: CDR1 SGHVS, CDR2 FQNEAQ. This CDR3 region has 15 residues. V trimming: 0 bases; J trimming: 9 bases; junction bases outside the gene matches: 6. CDR3 in amino acids: CASSLARGGGGEQFF. CDR3 nucleotide sequence: TGTGCCAGCAGCTTAGCTCGGGGCGGGGGGGGTGAGCAGTTCTTC.

V is TRBV15 and J is TRBJ2-7, with TRBD2 as a possible D gene (6 bases). CDR3 length: 15 residues. The germline V gene encodes CDR1 LNHNV and CDR2 YYDKDF (reference sequence). The germline V and J ends were trimmed by 1 base and 2 bases, with 12 bases remaining between them. As DNA, the CDR3 is TGTGCCACCAGCAGAGTTGAGGGAGGAACCTACGAGCAGTACTTC. Encoded protein: CATSRVEGGTYEQYF.

This clonotype was detected many times. This chain connects TRBV7-7 to TRBJ2-1; 10 nucleotides line up with TRBD2. The CDR3 runs to 16 residues. J was trimmed by 9 bases and V by 5 bases; bases with no gene match: 13. Germline CDR1 SSHAT, CDR2 FNYEAQ (reference sequence). This CDR3 is CASSPDRGLAQGEQFF. CDR3 DNA: TGTGCCAGCAGCCCGGACCGGGGACTAGCGCAGGGTGAGCAGTTCTTC. Drawing the rest from reference TRBV7-7 and TRBJ2-1, the complete variable domain is GAGVSQSPRYKVTKRGQDVTLRCDPISSHATLYWYQQALGQGPEFLTYFNYEAQPDKSGLPSDRFSAERPEGSISTLTIQRTEQRDSAMYRCASSPDRGLAQGEQFFGPGTRLTVL.

This clonotype came up a few times. V is TRBV6-1 and J is TRBJ2-1; 12 bases are shared with TRBD2. The V gene end was trimmed by 6 bases and the J gene end by 7 bases; junction bases not matched to a gene: 7. Looked up from germline, CDR1 is MNHNS and CDR2 is SASEGT. CDR3 length: 15 residues. DNA for the CDR3: TGTGCCAGCAGCCTAACTAGCGGGGGGCGGAATGAGCAGTTCTTC. Encoded protein: CASSLTSGGRNEQFF.

This clonotype was detected many times. The chain carries TRBV6-1 and TRBJ2-1; D is possibly TRBD1 or TRBD2 (7 bases each). Germline V gene data show CDR1 as MNHNS and CDR2 as SASEGT. V was trimmed by 4 bases and J by 5 bases, leaving 15 bases between them. The length of the CDR3 is 15 residues. As DNA, the CDR3 is TGTGCCAGCAGTGGCAGGGGGAGGGGTGACAATGAGCAGTTCTTC. This translates into CASSGRGRGDNEQFF.